A single sample is the source of the 32 T cell receptor beta chains below, sequenced in a study of cytomegalovirus exposure and HLA in healthy donors. Data came from immunoSEQ multiplex PCR; TCRdb stores just in-frame clones and leaves some out. The top ten clones hold around 1.6% of a sample with 150,000 to 200,000 clones, roughly 83% of them seen once. Sequencing input: PBMCs. These receptors all stem from a woman under 30 in good health and CMV-seronegative.

The V gene is TRBV6-6, the J gene TRBJ2-7; TRBD1 aligns across 9 bases. This CDR3 contains 16 residues. V gave up 3 bases and J gave up 3 bases; unmatched junction bases: 9. Germline V CDR1 and CDR2: MNHNY, SVGAGI (reference sequence). DNA for the CDR3: TGTGCCAGCAGTTATGAGTATTCGACAGGGGGCTACGAGCAGTACTTC. Translated: CASSYEYSTGGYEQYF.

The chain combines TRBV6-5 with TRBJ2-2; possibly TRBD1 for D (7 bases). Germline V gene lookup returns CDR1 MNHEY and CDR2 SVGAGI. The CDR3 totals 15 residues. V was cut by 6 bases and J by 4 bases, with 15 bases left in between. CDR3 protein: CASRTQGGVTGELFF. Here the CDR3 DNA reads TGTGCCAGCAGAACCCAGGGGGGAGTCACCGGGGAGCTGTTTTTT.

The J gene is TRBJ2-1, the V gene TRBV2; 10 nucleotides align to TRBD2. Germline V lookup: CDR1 SNHLY, CDR2 FYNNEI. V was pared by 9 bases and J by 7 bases, with 12 bases of the junction left unmatched. The CDR3 is 15 amino acids. CDR3 sequence reads: CASTSGGAIKNEQFF. CDR3 coding DNA: TGTGCCAGTACGAGCGGGGGGGCTATAAAGAATGAGCAGTTCTTC.

The chain couples TRBV19 to TRBJ1-2; D gene ambiguous. Trimming took off 5 bases at V and 4 bases at J, with 14 bases between the two ends. This CDR3 contains 14 residues. Germline CDR1 LNHDA, CDR2 SQIVND (reference sequence). The CDR3 here is CASSSTGSSYGYTF. The CDR3, as DNA: TGTGCCAGTAGTTCGACCGGGTCTAGCTATGGCTACACCTTC.

This chain uses TRBV27 with TRBJ2-7; D uncertain. The CDR3 extends over 12 amino acids. V was clipped by 4 bases and J by 7 bases, with 11 bases between them. Germline V gives CDR1 MNHEY, CDR2 SMNVEV (reference sequence). CDR3 nucleotide sequence: TGTGCCAGCAGTTCCCCCCCCAGAGAGCAGTACTTC. Its translation is CASSSPPREQYF.

The chain couples TRBV9 to TRBJ2-7; D ambiguous. Germline CDR1 and CDR2: SGDLS and YYNGEE. Trimming shortened V by 0 bases and J by 6 bases, and 16 bases separated the two germline ends. CDR3 length equals 15 residues. CDR3 in amino acids: CASSVDPGSLGEQYF. The DNA of the CDR3 is TGTGCCAGCAGCGTAGATCCGGGTTCTCTTGGCGAGCAGTACTTC.

CDR3 coding DNA: TGTGCCAGCAGTTTATCGATGTACCAGGACTACAATGAGCAGTTCTTC. Its protein product is CASSLSMYQDYNEQFF. The J gene is TRBJ2-1, the V gene TRBV27, with D hard to call. Trimming pared 0 bases from V and 3 bases from J, leaving 12 bases between. The CDR3 is 16 residues long. Germline V gives CDR1 MNHEY, CDR2 SMNVEV (reference sequence).

The V and J genes are TRBV6-1 and TRBJ1-5; TRBD1 matches 7 bases. Germline-derived CDR1 and CDR2 are MNHNS and SASEGT. After removal of 1 base from V and 0 bases from J, the junction contained 3 bases not matched to a gene. The CDR3 runs to 16 residues. CDR3 protein: CASSEVGTVSNQPQHF. CDR3 coding DNA: TGTGCCAGCAGTGAAGTTGGGACAGTTAGCAATCAGCCCCAGCATTTT.

J is TRBJ2-3 and V is TRBV4-1; 9 bases align to TRBD2. The ends lost 1 base at V and 5 bases at J; junction bases unmatched: 10. CDR1 MGHRA and CDR2 YSYEKL come from the germline V gene. The CDR3 runs to 17 residues. The CDR3 coding sequence is TGCGCCAGCAGCCAAGCTTTTAGCGGGGGAGGTTTAGATACGCAGTATTTT. Residues: CASSQAFSGGGLDTQYF.

The V call is TRBV18, the J call TRBJ2-5; 7 positions match TRBD2. The ends lost 6 bases at V and 5 bases at J; junction bases unmatched: 9. CDR3 length: 14 residues. Germline-derived CDR1 and CDR2 are KGHSH and LQKENI. This CDR3 is CASSLGLDGETQYF. The CDR3 coding sequence is TGTGCCAGCTCCCTCGGACTAGACGGGGAGACCCAGTACTTC.

This clone was found a few times. V and J are TRBV29-1 and TRBJ2-6, with 9 bases identical to TRBD1. J gave up 1 base and V 4 bases, and 8 bases lay outside the gene matches. The CDR3 is made up of 17 amino acids. Germline V gene lookup returns CDR1 SQVTM and CDR2 ANQGSEA. CDR3 sequence reads: CSVGGTGGYSGANVLTF. CDR3 bases: TGCAGCGTTGGTGGCACAGGGGGCTATTCTGGGGCCAACGTCCTGACTTTC. The full variable domain, its missing parts supplied by reference TRBV29-1 and TRBJ2-6, is SAVISQKPSRDICQRGTSLTIQCQVDSQVTMMFWYRQQPGQSLTLIATANQGSEATYESGFVIDKFPISRPNLTFSTLTVSNMSPEDSSIYLCSVGGTGGYSGANVLTFGAGSRLTVL.

The CDR3 bases are TGTGCCAGCAGCTTGGGGCAGGTTAATGAAAAACTGTTTTTT. Translating gives CASSLGQVNEKLFF. This chain joins TRBV5-4 and TRBJ1-4; D uncertain. The CDR3 covers 14 residues. Germline-derived CDR1 and CDR2 are SGHNT and YYREEE (reference sequence). Trimming cost V 0 bases and J 4 bases, with 7 bases left between them.

The V and J genes are TRBV7-3 and TRBJ2-3; D unresolved. The CDR3 runs to 15 residues. In germline, CDR1 is SGHTA, CDR2 FQGTGA. Trimming shortened V by 2 bases and J by 0 bases, and 9 bases separated the two germline ends. CDR3 loop: CASSLLAVSTDTQYF. As DNA, the CDR3 is TGTGCCAGCAGCTTATTGGCGGTTAGCACAGATACGCAGTATTTT.

This sequence joins TRBV7-8 and TRBJ1-5, with TRBD1 matching 7 bases. The CDR3 runs to 16 residues. Germline CDR1 SGHVS, CDR2 FQNEAQ. V gave up 1 base and J gave up 2 bases; unmatched junction bases: 5. For the CDR3, the DNA is TGTGCCAGCAGCTTAGTTGGGACAGCTGGCAATCAGCCCCAGCATTTT. Translation: CASSLVGTAGNQPQHF.

This clone appeared a single time. This chain links TRBV2 with TRBJ1-2; unclear D gene. Trimming removed 6 bases from V and 8 bases from J, with 16 bases in between. Looked up from germline, CDR1 is SNHLY and CDR2 is FYNNEI. The CDR3 is 13 amino acids. This CDR3 is CASSQEGGIGYTF. The CDR3 region has the DNA TGTGCCAGCAGCCAAGAAGGAGGGATCGGCTACACCTTC.

V is TRBV2 and J is TRBJ2-2, with a possible D match to TRBD2 (6 bases). V lost 6 bases to trimming and J lost 5 bases, with 16 bases between them. The CDR3 runs 15 residues. Looked up from germline, CDR1 is SNHLY and CDR2 is FYNNEI. Written as DNA, the CDR3 is TGTGCCAGCAGCGTAGCGGACACCCGAACCGGGGAGCTGTTTTTT. Translation: CASSVADTRTGELFF.

The CDR3 sequence: CASSLTSGRATGELFF. The CDR3 coding sequence is TGCGCCAGCAGCTTGACTAGCGGGAGGGCCACCGGGGAGCTGTTTTTT. This chain uses TRBV5-1 with TRBJ2-2; 13 positions match TRBD2. CDR1 and CDR2 (germline): SGHRS, YFSETQ. The length of the CDR3 is 16 residues. Unmatched junction bases numbered 1, after V lost 1 base and J lost 4 bases.

The chain recombines TRBV18 with TRBJ1-2, with D unresolved. This CDR3 is 12 amino acids long. V dropped 1 base and J dropped 6 bases, with 6 bases sitting between them. The germline V gene encodes CDR1 KGHSH and CDR2 LQKENI. This CDR3 is CASSPLEDGYTF. The CDR3 DNA reads TGTGCCAGCTCACCACTAGAGGATGGCTACACCTTC.

The chain joins TRBV25-1 to TRBJ2-3; TRBD1 matches at 7 bases. The germline V gene encodes CDR1 MGHDK and CDR2 SYGVNS. The CDR3 runs 15 residues. The trim removed 3 bases at V and 7 bases at J, leaving 10 bases unmatched. The CDR3 loop reads CASSDGQEAHYTQYF. The CDR3 DNA reads TGTGCCAGCAGTGATGGACAGGAAGCCCATTATACGCAGTATTTT.

The V and J genes are TRBV6-4 and TRBJ2-3; D gene uncertain. The CDR3 is 14 amino acids. Germline CDR1 reads MRHNA; CDR2 reads SNTAGT. V was clipped by 7 bases and J by 5 bases, with 16 bases between them. Here the CDR3 DNA reads TGTGCCAGCAAGAATAGTCCGGAGTTAGATACGCAGTATTTT. Translated: CASKNSPELDTQYF.

The J gene is TRBJ2-4, the V gene TRBV4-1; the D gene is possibly TRBD2 (5 bases). Trimming pared 2 bases from V and 0 bases from J, leaving 14 bases between. The CDR3 consists of 17 residues. Germline CDR1 reads MGHRA; CDR2 reads YSYEKL. The CDR3 is CASSQPTLGGAKNIQYF. Written as DNA, the CDR3 is TGCGCCAGCAGCCAACCGACTCTCGGAGGAGCCAAAAACATTCAGTACTTC.

This sequence joins TRBV4-1 and TRBJ2-1; D is perhaps TRBD1 (7 bases). Trimming left V 4 bases short and J 2 bases short, with 18 bases between. Germline-derived CDR1 and CDR2 are MGHRA and YSYEKL. The CDR3 runs 17 residues. The CDR3 is CASSRVAGGRPYNEQFF. DNA for the CDR3: TGCGCCAGCAGCCGCGTGGCAGGGGGGAGACCCTACAATGAGCAGTTCTTC.

V usage is TRBV5-6 and J usage is TRBJ2-3; tentative D call: TRBD1 (7 bases). This CDR3 spans 15 amino acids. Germline V CDR1 and CDR2: SGHDT, YYEEEE. V was cut by 3 bases and J by 6 bases, with 17 bases left in between. CDR3 DNA: TGTGCCAGCAGCTCCGCGGGACAGTTAACTGATACGCAGTATTTT. Protein: CASSSAGQLTDTQYF.

This rearrangement joins TRBV27 to TRBJ2-6; no definite D call. Trimming removed 4 bases from V and 0 bases from J, with 10 bases in between. This CDR3 has 16 residues. Per germline, CDR1 MNHEY and CDR2 SMNVEV (reference sequence). CDR3 bases: TGTGCCAGCAGTTCTGCCGGTTACTCTGGGGCCAACGTCCTGACTTTC. Its protein product is CASSSAGYSGANVLTF.

The chain couples TRBV7-9 to TRBJ1-2, with TRBD1 as a possible D gene (5 bases). V lost 5 bases to trimming and J lost 7 bases, with 14 bases between them. There are 13 residues in the CDR3. CDR1 is SEHNR and CDR2 is FQNEAQ in the germline V gene (reference sequence). The CDR3 nucleotides are TGTGCCAGCAGCCGGACGGGGGGGTCTGGCTACACCTTC. This translates into CASSRTGGSGYTF.

V usage is TRBV27 and J usage is TRBJ1-1; D possibly corresponds to TRBD1 (6 bases). The CDR3 sequence is 14 residues long. Germline V gene sequence: CDR1 MNHEY, CDR2 SMNVEV (reference sequence). V gave up 3 bases and J gave up 1 base, with 9 bases separating them. CDR3 bases: TGTGCCAGCAGTTTGGGAGGGGGGAACACTGAAGCTTTCTTT. It is translated as CASSLGGGNTEAFF.

This chain links TRBV5-1 with TRBJ2-7, with a tentative D call TRBD1 (6 bases). Germline V gene data show CDR1 as SGHRS and CDR2 as YFSETQ. With 0 bases removed from V and 4 bases from J, the gap between germline ends came to 20 bases. CDR3 size: 17 residues. The CDR3 loop is CASSLAPQGRGRYEQYF. DNA for the CDR3: TGCGCCAGCAGCTTGGCCCCCCAGGGCAGGGGAAGGTACGAGCAGTACTTC.

This clone came up once. The gene calls are TRBV4-1 and TRBJ2-1; 7 bases match TRBD1. The germline gives CDR1 MGHRA, CDR2 YSYEKL. J was trimmed by 6 bases and V by 4 bases; bases with no gene match: 3. This CDR3 comprises 13 residues. This CDR3 is CASSRDRPNEQFF. Written as DNA, the CDR3 is TGCGCCAGCAGCCGGGACAGACCCAATGAGCAGTTCTTC.

The chain uses TRBV28 and TRBJ2-5; D is ambiguous. Germline V gene lookup returns CDR1 MDHEN and CDR2 SYDVKM. The germline V and J ends were trimmed by 6 bases and 9 bases, with 14 bases remaining between them. The CDR3 extends over 12 amino acids. This CDR3 reads CASSEKSRAQYF. The CDR3 region has the DNA TGTGCCAGCAGCGAAAAGAGCCGGGCCCAGTACTTC.

The chain uses TRBV5-1 and TRBJ2-1, with 7 bases fitting TRBD2. CDR1 is SGHRS, CDR2 YFSETQ, per germline. The CDR3 contains 17 residues. The V and J ends lost 0 bases and 1 base, in that order; junction bases with no gene match: 7. CDR3 residues: CASSLDGGTLSYNEQFF. DNA for the CDR3: TGCGCCAGCAGCTTGGACGGGGGGACCCTATCCTACAATGAGCAGTTCTTC.

The genes are TRBV19 and TRBJ1-3, with D tentatively TRBD1 (6 bases). The germline CDR1 and CDR2 sequences are LNHDA and SQIVND (reference sequence). The V end lost 0 bases, the J end lost 2 bases, and 8 bases lay between the germline ends. CDR3 length equals 15 residues. The CDR3 bases are TGTGCCAGTAGTATAGATGCAGGGGCTGGAAACACCATATATTTT. It is translated as CASSIDAGAGNTIYF.

This sequence joins TRBV5-4 and TRBJ2-7, with a weak D call TRBD1 (6 bases). This CDR3 comprises 16 residues. V gave up 0 bases and J gave up 1 base, with 14 bases separating them. The germline gives CDR1 SGHNT, CDR2 YYREEE (reference sequence). The CDR3 DNA is TGTGCCAGCAGCTTGGGACAGGTCCTCCCTTCCTACGAGCAGTACTTC. It specifies CASSLGQVLPSYEQYF.